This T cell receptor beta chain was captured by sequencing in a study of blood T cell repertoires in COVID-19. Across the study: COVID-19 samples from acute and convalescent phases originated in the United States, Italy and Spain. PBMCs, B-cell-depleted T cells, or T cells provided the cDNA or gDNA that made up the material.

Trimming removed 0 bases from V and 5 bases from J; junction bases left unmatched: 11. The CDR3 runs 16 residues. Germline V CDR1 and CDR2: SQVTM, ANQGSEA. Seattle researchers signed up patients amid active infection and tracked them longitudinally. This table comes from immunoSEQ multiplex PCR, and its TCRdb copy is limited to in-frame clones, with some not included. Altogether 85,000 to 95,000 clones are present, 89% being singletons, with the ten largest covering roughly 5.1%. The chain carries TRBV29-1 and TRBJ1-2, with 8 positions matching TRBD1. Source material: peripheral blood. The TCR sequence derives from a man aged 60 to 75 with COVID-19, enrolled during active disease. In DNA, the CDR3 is TGCAGCGTTGAAGATCTTGGGCAGGGGGCTAGATATGGCTACACCTTC. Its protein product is CSVEDLGQGARYGYTF.